This record looks at one T cell receptor beta chain sequence and its context. This record belongs to a study of blood T cell repertoires in COVID-19. Sequencing used immunoSEQ multiplex PCR; TCRdb keeps in-frame clones, though not all of them. The sample yields tens of thousands of clones, 75% to 85% seen once. CDR1 and CDR2 (germline): SGHNT, YYREEE (reference sequence). V was clipped by 0 bases and J by 5 bases, with 6 bases between them. The CDR3 consists of 12 residues. This sequence was found in a human donor in a cohort sampled during active COVID-19. The sequenced sample consisted of peripheral blood. The chain uses TRBV5-4 and TRBJ2-7; D call uncertain. The CDR3: CASSLAGNEQYF. The DNA for the CDR3 is TGTGCCAGCAGCTTGGCAGGAAACGAGCAGTACTTC. The entire variable domain, with the rest obtained from reference TRBV5-4 and TRBJ2-7, is as follows: ETGVTQSPTHLIKTRGQQVTLRCSSQSGHNTVSWYQQALGQGPQFIFQYYREEENGRGNFPPRFSGLQFPNYSSELNVNALELDDSALYLCASSLAGNEQYFGPGTRLTVT.